This is a list of T cell receptor beta chains from one sample in a study of cytomegalovirus exposure and HLA in healthy donors. Method: immunoSEQ multiplex PCR; TCRdb's copy keeps in-frame clones and lacks some. The repertoire holds some 180,000 clones, with 77% as singletons. Sequences were obtained from PBMCs. The origin of the receptors is a man aged 18 to 29 in good health and CMV-seronegative. Each CDR3 is given with its conserved first and last residue. A D gene is named only where the DNA matches it firmly. Expanded clones are given a class, and other clones once, few, many or no size at all.

d_gene,j_gene,abundance,v_gene,len,CDR3nt,CDR3aa
.,TRBJ2-1,once,TRBV2,16,TGTGCCTTCAGTACGGGGTCCCATAGCTCCTACAATGAGCAGTTCTTC,CAFSTGSHSSYNEQFF
.,TRBJ1-1,.,TRBV6-5,13,TGTGCCAGCAGTTCAACAGGGAGCACTGAAGCTTTCTTT,CASSSTGSTEAFF
.,TRBJ1-4,.,TRBV6-6,14,TGTGCCAGCAGCCGACAGGTCGTCGGTGAAAAACTGTTTTTT,CASSRQVVGEKLFF
TRBD1,TRBJ1-2,.,TRBV5-6,13,TGTGCCAGCAGCGACAGGGTGATCGATGGCTACACCTTC,CASSDRVIDGYTF
.,TRBJ1-2,.,TRBV5-4,15,TGTGCCAGCAGCCCATGGGACCGCGGGAGTTCTGGCTACACCTTC,CASSPWDRGSSGYTF
TRBD2,TRBJ2-7,.,TRBV29-1,13,TGCAGCGTTGGGCTAGCGGAAACCTACGAGCAGTACTTC,CSVGLAETYEQYF
.,TRBJ2-3,few,TRBV6-1,16,TGTGCCAGCAGTGAAGAGAGGTTGAGAATCACAGATACGCAGTATTTT,CASSEERLRITDTQYF
TRBD2,TRBJ2-3,few,TRBV2,16,TGTGCCAGCAGTGACAGCGGGAGATCCGACACAGATACGCAGTATTTT,CASSDSGRSDTDTQYF
.,TRBJ2-1,few,TRBV28,15,TGTGCCAGCATTAGAGGGTCGGGGTCCTACAATGAGCAGTTCTTC,CASIRGSGSYNEQFF
TRBD2,TRBJ2-1,few,TRBV6-5,15,TGTGCCAGCAGTTCGAAACGGGGGACTAGTAATGAGCAGTTCTTC,CASSSKRGTSNEQFF
TRBD1,TRBJ1-2,.,TRBV5-1,15,TGCGCCAGCAGCTCCGACAGGGGTCGAAGGAATGGCTACACCTTC,CASSSDRGRRNGYTF
TRBD1,TRBJ1-2,.,TRBV11-2,13,TGTGCCAGCAGCGTACAGGGGGGCTATGGCTACACCTTC,CASSVQGGYGYTF
.,TRBJ2-1,.,TRBV19,16,TGTGCCAGTAGTATAGACTACCTTGGAGGTGAGAATGAGCAGTTCTTC,CASSIDYLGGENEQFF
.,TRBJ2-3,.,TRBV2,14,TGTGCCAGCAAGGACAGCACTAGCACAGATACGCAGTATTTT,CASKDSTSTDTQYF
.,TRBJ2-2,.,TRBV7-3,15,TGTGCCAGCAGCTTAACCGGGATAGGCACCGGGGAGCTGTTTTTT,CASSLTGIGTGELFF
.,TRBJ1-1,.,TRBV10-3,16,TGTGCCATCAGTGAGTCGTGGTTTAGTCTGAACACTGAAGCTTTCTTT,CAISESWFSLNTEAFF
.,TRBJ1-1,once,TRBV15,16,TGTGCCACCAGCACCTACAGGAATCTTGCATCCGCTGAAGCTTTCTTT,CATSTYRNLASAEAFF
.,TRBJ2-1,.,TRBV4-2,16,TGTGCCAGCAGCCAAGGACTAGATGCGCTGAGGAATGAGCAGTTCTTC,CASSQGLDALRNEQFF
.,TRBJ2-1,.,TRBV5-1,13,TGCGCCAGCAGCTGGCCCACTACCAATGAGCAGTTCTTC,CASSWPTTNEQFF
.,TRBJ2-7,.,TRBV7-2,15,TGTGCCAGCAGCTTAGTCGGAGCGGGTAGCAACGAGCAGTACTTC,CASSLVGAGSNEQYF
.,TRBJ2-1,.,TRBV6-1,13,TGTGCCAGCAGTGGCGCCCCTCCCAATGAGCAGTTCTTC,CASSGAPPNEQFF
TRBD2,TRBJ2-1,.,TRBV10-3,14,TGTGCCATCGGGGGACTAGCGGGAGGGCTGGAGCAGTTCTTC,CAIGGLAGGLEQFF
TRBD2,TRBJ2-3,.,TRBV9,16,TGTGCCAGCAGCGTAAGGAGCGGGGGGATCACAGATACGCAGTATTTT,CASSVRSGGITDTQYF
TRBD1,TRBJ2-6,.,TRBV7-2,17,TGTGCCAGCAGCTTAGTAGGGACAGGGGCTGGGGCCAACGTCCTGACTTTC,CASSLVGTGAGANVLTF
TRBD2,TRBJ2-4,.,TRBV7-9,14,TGTGCCAGCAGCGACAGCGTTGGGGGGGTCATTCAGTACTTC,CASSDSVGGVIQYF
.,TRBJ1-2,.,TRBV7-8,14,TGTGCCAGCAGCTTAGGAGGGAAAAACTATGGCTACACCTTC,CASSLGGKNYGYTF
TRBD1,TRBJ1-1,.,TRBV11-3,20,TGTGCCAGCAGCTTAGATGGGGGCTGGTCAGGACAGGGTGAACATACTGAAGCTTTCTTT,CASSLDGGWSGQGEHTEAFF
.,TRBJ1-2,.,TRBV4-3,15,TGCGCCAGCAGCCCCTACGGCAGGGCAGGAGATGGCTACACCTTC,CASSPYGRAGDGYTF
TRBD2,TRBJ2-1,once,TRBV7-3,13,TGTGCCAGCAGCTCGGGACTATACAATGAGCAGTTCTTC,CASSSGLYNEQFF
TRBD2,TRBJ2-2,.,TRBV27,17,TGTGCCAGCACGAGGTCTAGCGGGGAAGTGGTCACCGGGGAGCTGTTTTTT,CASTRSSGEVVTGELFF
.,TRBJ2-5,once,TRBV30,14,TGTGCCTGGATCCGGGGGGCGCAACAAGAGACCCAGTACTTC,CAWIRGAQQETQYF
.,TRBJ1-4,few,TRBV6-5,15,TGTGCCAGCAGTTACTCGGCCAGAATAAACGAAAAACTGTTTTTT,CASSYSARINEKLFF
TRBD1,TRBJ2-7,few,TRBV7-3,13,TGTGCCAGCAGCTTAGGACAGGGTGACGAGCAGTACTTC,CASSLGQGDEQYF
.,TRBJ2-5,.,TRBV2,13,TGTGCCAGCAGTGCACGAAGACAAGGGACCCAGTACTTC,CASSARRQGTQYF
.,TRBJ2-4,.,TRBV7-2,15,TGTGCCAGCAGCTTAGTCCTCCCAGGGCAAAACATTCAGTACTTC,CASSLVLPGQNIQYF
.,TRBJ1-2,.,TRBV27,12,TGTGCCAGCAGTTTTGAAGGGAGCGGCTACACCTTC,CASSFEGSGYTF
TRBD1,TRBJ1-3,.,TRBV10-1,16,TGCGCCAGCCACCGCATGGACAGGGCCCCTGGAAACACCATATATTTT,CASHRMDRAPGNTIYF
.,TRBJ1-2,few,TRBV30,14,TGTGCCTGGAGTGTAGGACACCCTAACTATGGCTACACCTTC,CAWSVGHPNYGYTF
.,TRBJ2-3,.,TRBV7-8,13,TGTGCCAGCAGCTTACCCTCTTCAGATACGCAGTATTTT,CASSLPSSDTQYF
TRBD2,TRBJ2-7,.,TRBV19,16,TGTGCCAGTAGTATAGCGGGACTACCTGTTACCTACGAGCAGTACTTC,CASSIAGLPVTYEQYF
.,TRBJ1-5,.,TRBV18,13,TGTGCCAGCTCCCCTAACAGCAATCAGCCCCAGCATTTT,CASSPNSNQPQHF
TRBD1,TRBJ2-6,.,TRBV5-1,22,TGCGCCAGCAGCCTCGGGACAGGGGGCGCACTAGGGGTCAGCTCTGGGGCCAACGTCCTGACTTTC,CASSLGTGGALGVSSGANVLTF
TRBD1,TRBJ1-2,.,TRBV6-5,14,TGTGCCAGCAGCCAGGGACAGGAATCCTATGGCTACACCTTC,CASSQGQESYGYTF
.,TRBJ2-1,few,TRBV7-9,14,TGTTCCAGCAGCTTAGTATCTAGTTCCGGGGAGCAGTTCTTC,CSSSLVSSSGEQFF
.,TRBJ1-1,.,TRBV19,11,TGTGCCAGTAGTCGCAGAGGCGAAGCTTTCTTT,CASSRRGEAFF
.,TRBJ1-2,.,TRBV5-6,15,TGTGCCAGCAGCCCGGCGGAGGGTCTCTTCTATGGCTACACCTTC,CASSPAEGLFYGYTF
.,TRBJ1-1,.,TRBV4-3,15,TGCGCCAGCAGCCAAGATGGGGAGGGGGGCCTTGAAGCTTTCTTT,CASSQDGEGGLEAFF
TRBD2,TRBJ2-7,.,TRBV13,16,TGTGCCAGCAGCCCACGGACTAGCGGGAGGGGGTACGAGCAGTACTTC,CASSPRTSGRGYEQYF
.,TRBJ1-1,.,TRBV29-1,12,TGCAGCGTGCTAGACCCGAACACTGAAGCTTTCTTT,CSVLDPNTEAFF
.,TRBJ1-3,.,TRBV4-3,15,TGCGCCAGCAGCCACAACAGGGTTACTGGAAACACCATATATTTT,CASSHNRVTGNTIYF
TRBD2,TRBJ2-3,.,TRBV30,15,TGTGCCTGGTCACCAGGTGCGGGAGAAACAGATACGCAGTATTTT,CAWSPGAGETDTQYF